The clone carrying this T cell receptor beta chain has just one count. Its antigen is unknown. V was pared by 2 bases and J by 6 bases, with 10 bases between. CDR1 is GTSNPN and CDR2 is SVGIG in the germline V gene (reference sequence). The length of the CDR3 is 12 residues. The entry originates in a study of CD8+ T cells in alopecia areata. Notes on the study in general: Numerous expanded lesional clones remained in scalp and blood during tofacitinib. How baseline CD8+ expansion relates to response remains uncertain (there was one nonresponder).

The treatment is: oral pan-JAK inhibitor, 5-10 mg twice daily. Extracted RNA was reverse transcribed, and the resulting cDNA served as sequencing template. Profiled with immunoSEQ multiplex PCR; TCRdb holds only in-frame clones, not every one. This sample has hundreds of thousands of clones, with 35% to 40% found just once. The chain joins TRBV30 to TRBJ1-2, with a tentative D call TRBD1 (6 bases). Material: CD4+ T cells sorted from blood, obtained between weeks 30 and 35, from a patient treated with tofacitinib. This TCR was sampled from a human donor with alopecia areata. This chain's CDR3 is CAWSRQGNGYTF. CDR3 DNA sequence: TGTGCCTGGAGTCGTCAGGGGAATGGCTACACCTTC. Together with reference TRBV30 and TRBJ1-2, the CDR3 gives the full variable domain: SQTIHQWPATLVQPVGSPLSLECTVEGTSNPNLYWYRQAAGRGLQLLFYSVGIGQISSEVPQNLSASRPQDRQFILSSKKLLLSDSGFYLCAWSRQGNGYTFGSGTRLTVV.